This TCR beta chain was sequenced during a study of graft-versus-host responses after intestinal transplantation. Overall study context: Uniformly, recipients were administered anti-thymocyte globulin induction with subsequent tacrolimus and steroids for 2 to 3 years. Whole-study findings and limits: GvH clonotypes were identified within recipient marrow, with a subset emerging first in ileum or blood. When patients had graft-donor T cell macrochimerism, their allografts held high graft-versus-host to host-versus-graft clonal ratios.

This clone was found once. Its cognate antigen is unknown. The CDR3 covers 13 residues. CDR1 and CDR2 from the germline V gene are SEHNR and FQNEAQ (reference sequence). The V end was cut by 5 bases, the J end by 7 bases, with 12 bases between. TCRdb's copy holds only in-frame clones and misses some; the assay was immunoSEQ multiplex PCR. The data show tens of thousands of clones, 90% to 95% seen once. The chain couples TRBV7-9 to TRBJ1-5, with D perhaps TRBD1 (6 bases). This TCR came from a human donor who received an intestinal transplant. The sample was unstimulated CD4+ T cells sorted from spleen or lymph node cells, taken before intestinal transplant. The CDR3 here is CASSLGGAQPQHF. DNA of the CDR3: TGTGCCAGCAGCCTGGGGGGGGCCCAGCCCCAGCATTTT.